The present entry profiles one T cell receptor beta chain with its context. The antigen is not known. One entry per CDR3 protein, called by TCRdb with MiXCR from the 5' RACE reads. Of approximately 200,000 distinct CDR3 sequences in the sample, 9.5% to 15% were seen once. The sample belongs to a study of CD8 T cells in ankylosing spondylitis. General study points: Within matched ankylosing spondylitis synovial fluid, disease-linked clones were reportedly significantly enriched.

CDR3 length: 15 amino acids. Looked up from germline, CDR1 is MGHRA and CDR2 is YSYEKL. Unmatched junction bases numbered 12, after V lost 5 bases and J lost 9 bases. This chain uses TRBV4-1 with TRBJ2-1, with 8 bases that match TRBD2. This TCR was recovered from a male donor with ankylosing spondylitis or in good health (not recorded which). Sequences were obtained from blood, either unsorted or a sorted T cell fraction (not recorded which). The CDR3 nucleotides are TGCGCCAGCAGCTCGGGAGGCCTCGGGGGGGGTGAGCAGTTCTTC. Its protein product is CASSSGGLGGGEQFF.